The next 21 T cell receptor beta chains were all read from a single sample in a study of blood T cell repertoires in COVID-19. Some clones are missing from TCRdb's copy, which holds only in-frame ones; the method was immunoSEQ multiplex PCR. The profile shows under 300,000 clones, 91% of them singletons. The sample comprised PBMCs or T cells enriched from blood (not recorded which). These receptors were obtained from a human donor in a cohort exposed to, infected with or recovered from COVID-19 (not recorded which). The donor label of this sample is uncertain.

The sample holds a few counts of this clone. The genes are TRBV30 and TRBJ2-1, with 11 bases matching TRBD2. The junction had 9 bases not matched to a gene; V was cut back by 2 bases and J by 3 bases. The germline gives CDR1 GTSNPN, CDR2 SVGIG (reference sequence). The CDR3 spans 17 residues. CDR3 DNA: TGTGCCTGGAGTAAGACTAGCGGGGTCTACTTCTACAATGAGCAGTTCTTC. This gives the protein CAWSKTSGVYFYNEQFF.

The V gene is TRBV9, the J gene TRBJ1-2; D ambiguous. The germline gives CDR1 SGDLS, CDR2 YYNGEE. V lost 4 bases and J lost 4, with 14 bases in between. This CDR3 contains 14 residues. The DNA of the CDR3 is TGTGCCAGCAGCCAGACCCAGGAGGGCTATGGCTACACCTTC. Translation gives CASSQTQEGYGYTF.

The chain recombines TRBV6-5 with TRBJ1-4; 7 positions agree with TRBD1. The CDR3 has 13 amino acids. Per germline, CDR1 MNHEY and CDR2 SVGAGI. After removal of 7 bases from V and 7 bases from J, the junction contained 6 bases not matched to a gene. CDR3 protein: CASIKGQTEKLFF. The CDR3 nucleotides read TGTGCCAGCATTAAGGGACAGACTGAAAAACTGTTTTTT.

The rearrangement uses TRBV28 and TRBJ2-1; D ambiguous. Germline V gene sequence: CDR1 MDHEN, CDR2 SYDVKM. Trimming pared 10 bases from V and 8 bases from J, leaving 12 bases between. CDR3 length equals 11 residues. CDR3 DNA sequence: TGTGCCACCTCGCCTCAGGATGAGCAGTTCTTC. It codes for CATSPQDEQFF.

This chain connects TRBV19 to TRBJ1-1; the match to TRBD1 covers 8 bases. J gave up 5 bases and V 10 bases, and 9 bases lay outside the gene matches. Germline CDR1 reads LNHDA; CDR2 reads SQIVND (reference sequence). The CDR3 is made up of 13 amino acids. Here the CDR3 DNA reads TGTGCCACCTTCGGACAGGGTCGGACTGAAGCTTTCTTT. Encoded protein: CATFGQGRTEAFF.

This rearrangement joins TRBV27 to TRBJ1-5; TRBD1 might be the D (5 bases). Germline assignment: CDR1 MNHEY and CDR2 SMNVEV (reference sequence). The CDR3 runs 13 residues. V was cut by 3 bases and J by 4 bases, with 7 bases left in between. The CDR3 protein is CASSFQGNQPQHF. The CDR3 nucleotides read TGTGCCAGCAGTTTTCAGGGAAATCAGCCCCAGCATTTT.

This rearrangement joins TRBV5-1 to TRBJ1-1; 12 bases are shared with TRBD1. Germline CDR1 reads SGHRS; CDR2 reads YFSETQ. J gave up 10 bases and V 4 bases, and 8 bases lay outside the gene matches. This CDR3 has 14 amino acids. The CDR3 DNA sequence: TGCGCCAGCAGCACGGGACAGGGGGCCCCAGGAGCTTTCTTT. Translating gives CASSTGQGAPGAFF. The full variable domain, completed using reference TRBV5-1 and TRBJ1-1, is KAGVTQTPRYLIKTRGQQVTLSCSPISGHRSVSWYQQTPGQGLQFLFEYFSETQRNKGNFPGRFSGRQFSNSRSEMNVSTLELGDSALYLCASSTGQGAPGAFFGQGTRLTVV.

The table lists this clone with a few counts. This chain uses TRBV7-2 with TRBJ2-7, with TRBD1 identical over 7 bases. The junction had 7 bases not matched to a gene; V was cut back by 5 bases and J by 3 bases. Germline V gives CDR1 SGHTA, CDR2 FQGNSA. The CDR3 contains 14 residues. This chain's CDR3 is CASSTTGHGYEQYF. CDR3 nucleotide sequence: TGTGCCAGCAGCACGACAGGGCATGGCTACGAGCAGTACTTC.

The V gene is TRBV19, the J gene TRBJ1-2; 8 nucleotides match TRBD1. The ends lost 8 bases at V and 0 bases at J; junction bases unmatched: 2. The CDR3 length is 13 residues. Germline CDR1 LNHDA, CDR2 SQIVND (reference sequence). In nucleotides, the CDR3 is TGTGCCAGTGAGGACAGGGCTAACTATGGCTACACCTTC. Amino acid sequence: CASEDRANYGYTF.

The chain has TRBV6-2 or TRBV6-3 and TRBJ1-1; unclear D gene. The CDR3 length is 12 residues. V shed 0 bases and J shed 7 bases, with 6 bases lying between them. CDR1 is MNHEY, CDR2 SVGEGT, per germline. This CDR3 is CASSYSAGEAFF. Here the CDR3 DNA reads TGTGCCAGCAGTTACTCTGCAGGTGAAGCTTTCTTT.

The chain has TRBV30 and TRBJ1-3; D unclear. V was pared by 5 bases and J by 1 base, with 3 bases between. The CDR3 has 11 residues. Looked up from germline, CDR1 is GTSNPN and CDR2 is SVGIG (reference sequence). In DNA form, the CDR3 reads TGTGCCTGGTCGTCTGGAAACACCATATATTTT. Translated, it gives CAWSSGNTIYF.

V gene TRBV6-5 combines with J gene TRBJ2-3; D possibly corresponds to TRBD1 (5 bases). Germline values: CDR1 MNHEY, CDR2 SVGAGI. Between the trimmed V and J ends, which lost 6 bases and 2 bases, there was a span of 12 bases. The CDR3 consists of 14 residues. CDR3 nucleotide sequence: TGTGCCAGCAGCCTAACAGGTTACACAGATACGCAGTATTTT. This sequence encodes CASSLTGYTDTQYF.

The table lists this clone with a few counts. V gene TRBV11-3 combines with J gene TRBJ1-6; 8 bases agree with TRBD1. The CDR3 spans 13 residues. The V gene end was trimmed by 5 bases and the J gene end by 10 bases; junction bases not matched to a gene: 4. Germline V lookup: CDR1 SGHNT, CDR2 YENEEA. This CDR3 is CASSQGARSPLHF. CDR3 bases: TGTGCCAGCAGCCAGGGGGCTCGGTCACCCCTCCACTTT.

The DNA for the CDR3 is TGTGCCAGCAGTCCCCGGGGGGGCTCTGGAAACACCATATATTTT. Protein sequence: CASSPRGGSGNTIYF. The genes are TRBV28 and TRBJ1-3; tentatively, D is TRBD1 (5 bases). V shed 5 bases and J shed 0 bases, with 11 bases lying between them. The CDR3 loop spans 15 amino acids. The germline CDR1 and CDR2 sequences are MDHEN and SYDVKM.

V is TRBV2 and J is TRBJ1-1; TRBD1 is a possible D gene (6 bases). CDR1 SNHLY and CDR2 FYNNEI come from the germline V gene. This CDR3 spans 13 amino acids. V lost 6 bases to trimming and J lost 7 bases, with 15 bases between them. Here the CDR3 reads CASRPRQEGEAFF. CDR3 sequence (DNA): TGTGCCAGCAGGCCCCGACAGGAAGGTGAAGCTTTCTTT. Complete variable domain (other parts from reference TRBV2 and TRBJ1-1): EPEVTQTPSHQVTQMGQEVILRCVPISNHLYFYWYRQILGQKVEFLVSFYNNEISEKSEIFDDQFSVERPDGSNFTLKIRSTKLEDSAMYFCASRPRQEGEAFFGQGTRLTVV.

The V gene is TRBV27, the J gene TRBJ2-7; TRBD1 matches at 9 bases. The V gene's germline CDR1 is MNHEY and CDR2 SMNVEV (reference sequence). Trimming removed 5 bases from V and 2 bases from J; junction bases left unmatched: 10. This CDR3 has 16 residues. CDR3 nucleotide sequence: TGTGCCAGCAGTCCGGGGACAGGGAAGGCCCCCTACGAGCAGTACTTC. This translates into CASSPGTGKAPYEQYF.

This clone was detected only once. The V gene is TRBV7-8, the J gene TRBJ1-6, with 8 nucleotides matching TRBD1. The CDR3 has 13 amino acids. The V and J ends lost 5 bases and 14 bases, in that order; junction bases with no gene match: 8. Germline V lookup: CDR1 SGHVS, CDR2 FQNEAQ. CDR3 protein: CASSPLTGVSLHF. CDR3 bases: TGTGCCAGCAGCCCGTTGACAGGGGTATCCCTCCACTTT.

The V gene is TRBV21-1, the J gene TRBJ1-1; the table assigns TRBD1, which was not confirmed against the DNA. TRBV21-1 is a pseudogene. The CDR3 covers 18 residues. CDR3 coding DNA: TGTGCCAGCAGCAAAAAGGGGAGACAGGTAGGGTTGTATACTGAAGCTTTCTTT. Its translation is CASSKKGRQVGLYTEAFF.

V gene TRBV7-9 combines with J gene TRBJ1-1; 9 positions match TRBD1. CDR1 SEHNR and CDR2 FQNEAQ come from the germline V gene (reference sequence). This CDR3 comprises 16 residues. J was trimmed by 2 bases and V by 5 bases; bases with no gene match: 9. The CDR3 sequence: CASSRTGAQSNTEAFF. For the CDR3, the DNA is TGTGCCAGCAGCCGGACAGGGGCCCAATCTAACACTGAAGCTTTCTTT.

The gene calls are TRBV5-1 and TRBJ1-5; a possible D gene is TRBD1 (5 bases). Trimming took 0 bases from V and 2 from J, leaving 9 bases between them. Germline lookup yields CDR1 SGHRS and CDR2 YFSETQ. This CDR3 has 15 residues. The CDR3 reads CASSLEGVGNQPQHF. In DNA, the CDR3 is TGCGCCAGCAGCTTGGAAGGGGTGGGCAATCAGCCCCAGCATTTT.

This chain uses TRBV7-8 with TRBJ1-1; D is unresolved. CDR3 size: 15 residues. Germline V gene lookup returns CDR1 SGHVS and CDR2 FQNEAQ. The germline V and J ends were trimmed by 5 bases and 1 base, with 14 bases remaining between them. The CDR3 spells CASSPRRLGNTEAFF. The CDR3 DNA reads TGTGCCAGCAGCCCCCGAAGACTGGGGAACACTGAAGCTTTCTTT.